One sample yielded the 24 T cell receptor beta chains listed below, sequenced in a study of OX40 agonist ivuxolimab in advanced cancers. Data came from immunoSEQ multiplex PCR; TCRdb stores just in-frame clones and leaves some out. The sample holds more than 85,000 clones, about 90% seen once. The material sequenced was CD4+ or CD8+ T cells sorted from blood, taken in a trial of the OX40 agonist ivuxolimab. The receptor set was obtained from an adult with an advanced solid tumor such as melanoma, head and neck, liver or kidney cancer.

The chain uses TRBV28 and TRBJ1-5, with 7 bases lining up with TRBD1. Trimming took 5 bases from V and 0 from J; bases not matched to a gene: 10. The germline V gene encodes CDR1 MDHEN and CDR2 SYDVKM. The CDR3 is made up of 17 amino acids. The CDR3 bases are TGTGCCAGCAGTCCTAGGGACAGATCTATTAGCAATCAGCCCCAGCATTTT. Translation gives CASSPRDRSISNQPQHF. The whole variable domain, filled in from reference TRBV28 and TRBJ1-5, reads DVKVTQSSRYLVKRTGEKVFLECVQDMDHENMFWYRQDPGLGLRLIYFSYDVKMKEKGDIPEGYSVSREKKERFSLILESASTNQTSMYLCASSPRDRSISNQPQHFGDGTRLSIL.

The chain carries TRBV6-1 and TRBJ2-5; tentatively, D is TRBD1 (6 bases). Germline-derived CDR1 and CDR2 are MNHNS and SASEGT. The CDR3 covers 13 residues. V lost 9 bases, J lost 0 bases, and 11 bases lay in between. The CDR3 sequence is CASSQGYQETQYF. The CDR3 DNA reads TGTGCCAGTTCACAGGGCTACCAAGAGACCCAGTACTTC.

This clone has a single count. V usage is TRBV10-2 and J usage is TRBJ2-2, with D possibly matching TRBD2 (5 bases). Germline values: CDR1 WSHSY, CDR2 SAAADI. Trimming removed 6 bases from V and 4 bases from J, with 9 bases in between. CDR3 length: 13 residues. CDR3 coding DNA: TGCGCCAGCAGCGAAGCGGTCACCGGGGAGCTGTTTTTT. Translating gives CASSEAVTGELFF.

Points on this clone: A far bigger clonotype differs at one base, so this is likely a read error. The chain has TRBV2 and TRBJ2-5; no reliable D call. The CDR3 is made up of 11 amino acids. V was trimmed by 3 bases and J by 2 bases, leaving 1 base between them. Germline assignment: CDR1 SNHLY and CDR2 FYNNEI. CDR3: CASSDQETQYF. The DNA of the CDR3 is TGTGCCAGCAGTGATCAAGAGACCCAGTACTTC.

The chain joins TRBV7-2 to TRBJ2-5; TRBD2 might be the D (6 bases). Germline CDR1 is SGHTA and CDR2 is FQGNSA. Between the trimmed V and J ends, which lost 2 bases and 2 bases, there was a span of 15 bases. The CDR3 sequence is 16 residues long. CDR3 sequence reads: CASSLTGRRAQETQYF. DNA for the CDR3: TGTGCCAGCAGCTTAACCGGCAGGAGGGCTCAAGAGACCCAGTACTTC.

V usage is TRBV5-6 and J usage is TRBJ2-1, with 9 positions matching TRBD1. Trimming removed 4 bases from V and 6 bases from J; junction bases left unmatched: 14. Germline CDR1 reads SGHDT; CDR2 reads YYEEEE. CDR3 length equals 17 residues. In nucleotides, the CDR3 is TGTGCCAGCAGCCTCGTAACCGGGACAGGGCGTGTCAATGAGCAGTTCTTC. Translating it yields CASSLVTGTGRVNEQFF.

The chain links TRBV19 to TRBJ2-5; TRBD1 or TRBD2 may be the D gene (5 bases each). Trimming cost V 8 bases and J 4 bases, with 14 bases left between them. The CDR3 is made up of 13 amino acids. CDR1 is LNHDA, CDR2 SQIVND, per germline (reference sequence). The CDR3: CASARGVGETQYF. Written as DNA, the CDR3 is TGTGCCAGTGCGAGGGGAGTTGGAGAGACCCAGTACTTC.

CDR3 DNA sequence: TGCGCCAGCAGCTTCTTACAGGGGACGGCCGGGGAGCTGTTTTTT. It encodes CASSFLQGTAGELFF. The chain is built from TRBV5-1 and TRBJ2-2, with 7 bases fitting TRBD1. V trimming: 2 bases; J trimming: 6 bases; junction bases outside the gene matches: 7. CDR1 is SGHRS, CDR2 YFSETQ, per germline. The CDR3 is made up of 15 amino acids.

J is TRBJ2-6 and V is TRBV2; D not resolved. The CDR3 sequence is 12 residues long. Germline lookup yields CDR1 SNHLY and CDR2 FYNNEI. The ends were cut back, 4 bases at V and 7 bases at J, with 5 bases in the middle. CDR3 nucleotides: TGTGCCAGCAGTGGACCAGCCAACGTCCTGACTTTC. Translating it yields CASSGPANVLTF.

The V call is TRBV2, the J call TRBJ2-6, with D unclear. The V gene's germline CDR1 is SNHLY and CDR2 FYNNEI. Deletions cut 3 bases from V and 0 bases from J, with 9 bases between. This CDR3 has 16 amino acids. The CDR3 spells CASSDGRVSGANVLTF. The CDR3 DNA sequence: TGTGCCAGCAGTGATGGCCGGGTCTCTGGGGCCAACGTCCTGACTTTC. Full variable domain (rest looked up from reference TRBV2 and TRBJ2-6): EPEVTQTPSHQVTQMGQEVILRCVPISNHLYFYWYRQILGQKVEFLVSFYNNEISEKSEIFDDQFSVERPDGSNFTLKIRSTKLEDSAMYFCASSDGRVSGANVLTFGAGSRLTVL.

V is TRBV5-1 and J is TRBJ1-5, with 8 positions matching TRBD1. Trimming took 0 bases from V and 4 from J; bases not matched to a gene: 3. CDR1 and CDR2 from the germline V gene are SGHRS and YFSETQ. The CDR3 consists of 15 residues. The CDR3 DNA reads TGCGCCAGCAGCTTGGGAACAGGGGGGAATCAGCCCCAGCATTTT. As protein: CASSLGTGGNQPQHF.

The CDR3 sequence: CASSLDRAMGGYTF. For the CDR3, the DNA is TGCGCCAGCAGCTTGGACAGGGCAATGGGTGGCTACACCTTC. V and J are TRBV5-1 and TRBJ1-2; weak D call: TRBD1 (6 bases). CDR1 and CDR2 (germline): SGHRS, YFSETQ. Trimming shortened V by 0 bases and J by 7 bases, and 13 bases separated the two germline ends. The CDR3 spans 14 residues. Looking up the rest from reference TRBV5-1 and TRBJ1-2 gives the full variable domain: KAGVTQTPRYLIKTRGQQVTLSCSPISGHRSVSWYQQTPGQGLQFLFEYFSETQRNKGNFPGRFSGRQFSNSRSEMNVSTLELGDSALYLCASSLDRAMGGYTFGSGTRLTVV.

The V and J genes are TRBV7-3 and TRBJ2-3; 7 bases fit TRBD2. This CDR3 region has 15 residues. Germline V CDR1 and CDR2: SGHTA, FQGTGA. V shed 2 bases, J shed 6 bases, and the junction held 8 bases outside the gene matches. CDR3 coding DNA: TGTGCCAGCAGCTTAGGGGCCGCGGGAGCGGATACGCAGTATTTT. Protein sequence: CASSLGAAGADTQYF.

CDR3 in amino acids: CASRRTSTNEQYF. As DNA, the CDR3 is TGTGCCAGCAGACGGACTAGTACGAACGAGCAGTACTTC. The V and J genes are TRBV6-6 and TRBJ2-7, with TRBD2 matching over 7 bases. CDR3 length equals 13 residues. Trimming cost V 6 bases and J 5 bases; bases outside gene matches: 7. Germline V lookup: CDR1 MNHNY, CDR2 SVGAGI (reference sequence).

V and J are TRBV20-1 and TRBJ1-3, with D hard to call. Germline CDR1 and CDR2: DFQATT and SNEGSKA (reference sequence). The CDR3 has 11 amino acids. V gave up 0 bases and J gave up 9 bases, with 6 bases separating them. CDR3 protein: CSARDLSTIYF. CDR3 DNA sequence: TGCAGTGCTAGAGATCTTAGCACCATATATTTT.

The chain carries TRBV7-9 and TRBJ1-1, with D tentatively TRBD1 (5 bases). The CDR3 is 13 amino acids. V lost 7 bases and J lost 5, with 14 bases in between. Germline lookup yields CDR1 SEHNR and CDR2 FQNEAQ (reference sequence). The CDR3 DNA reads TGTGCCAGCACCGGTCAGGGAGGAACTGAAGCTTTCTTT. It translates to CASTGQGGTEAFF.

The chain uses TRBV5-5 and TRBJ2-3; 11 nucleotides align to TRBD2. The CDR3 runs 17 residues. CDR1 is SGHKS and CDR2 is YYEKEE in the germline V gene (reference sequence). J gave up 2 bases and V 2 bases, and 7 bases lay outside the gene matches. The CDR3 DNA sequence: TGTGCCAGCAGCTTTACTAGCGGGGGCACAACCACAGATACGCAGTATTTT. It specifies CASSFTSGGTTTDTQYF. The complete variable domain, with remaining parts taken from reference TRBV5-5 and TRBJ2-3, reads DAGVTQSPTHLIKTRGQQVTLRCSPISGHKSVSWYQQVLGQGPQFIFQYYEKEERGRGNFPDRFSARQFPNYSSELNVNALLLGDSALYLCASSFTSGGTTTDTQYFGPGTRLTVL.

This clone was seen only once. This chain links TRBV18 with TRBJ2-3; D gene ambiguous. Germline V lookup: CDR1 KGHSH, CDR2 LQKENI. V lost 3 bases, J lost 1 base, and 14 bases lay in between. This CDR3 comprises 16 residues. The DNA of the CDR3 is TGTGCCAGCTCACCCCCAGACGGAGTAGGCACAGATACGCAGTATTTT. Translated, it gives CASSPPDGVGTDTQYF.

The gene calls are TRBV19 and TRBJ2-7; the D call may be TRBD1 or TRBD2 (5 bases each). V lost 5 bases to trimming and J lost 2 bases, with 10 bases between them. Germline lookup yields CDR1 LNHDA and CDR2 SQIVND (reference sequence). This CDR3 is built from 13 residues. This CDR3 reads CASSVRDPYEQYF. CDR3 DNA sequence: TGTGCCAGTAGTGTCCGGGACCCCTACGAGCAGTACTTC.

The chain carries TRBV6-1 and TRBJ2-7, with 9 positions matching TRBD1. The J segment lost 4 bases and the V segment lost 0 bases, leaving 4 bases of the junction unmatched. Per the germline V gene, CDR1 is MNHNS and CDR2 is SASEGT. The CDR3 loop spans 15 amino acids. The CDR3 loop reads CASSEASGQGYEQYF. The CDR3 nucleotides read TGTGCCAGCAGTGAAGCGTCGGGACAGGGTTACGAGCAGTACTTC.

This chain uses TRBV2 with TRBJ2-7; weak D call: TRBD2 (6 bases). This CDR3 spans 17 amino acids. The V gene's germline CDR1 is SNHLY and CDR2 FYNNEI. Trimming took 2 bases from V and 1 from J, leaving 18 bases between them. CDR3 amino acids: CASSEPPGRPGSYEQYF. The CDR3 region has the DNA TGTGCCAGCAGTGAACCCCCTGGGAGGCCGGGTTCCTACGAGCAGTACTTC.

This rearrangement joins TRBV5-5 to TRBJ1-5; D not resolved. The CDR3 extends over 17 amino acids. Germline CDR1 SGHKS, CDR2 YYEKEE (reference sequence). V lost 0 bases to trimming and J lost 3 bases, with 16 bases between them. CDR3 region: CASSLEVGAVNNQPQHF. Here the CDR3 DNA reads TGTGCCAGCAGCTTGGAGGTAGGCGCTGTGAACAATCAGCCCCAGCATTTT.

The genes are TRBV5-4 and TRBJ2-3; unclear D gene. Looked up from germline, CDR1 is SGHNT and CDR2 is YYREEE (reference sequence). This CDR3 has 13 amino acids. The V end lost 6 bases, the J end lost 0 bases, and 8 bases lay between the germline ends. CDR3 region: CASKGISTDTQYF. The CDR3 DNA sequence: TGTGCCAGCAAAGGGATCAGCACAGATACGCAGTATTTT.

The CDR3 region has the DNA TGTGCCAGTAGTCCTTCCACGGGCTTGGTGGGCTATGGCTACACCTTC. It specifies CASSPSTGLVGYGYTF. V is TRBV19 and J is TRBJ1-2; D not resolved. The germline gives CDR1 LNHDA, CDR2 SQIVND (reference sequence). Trimming took off 5 bases at V and 4 bases at J, with 20 bases between the two ends. This CDR3 contains 16 residues.